The text below deals with one TCR beta chain. Its antigen remains unidentified. A CD45RO/CCR7/CD25/CD127/CD95/CD27 panel sorted naive, central memory, regulatory and stem cell-like memory CD4+ cells. The data stem from a study of beta chain features in type 1 diabetes. What was sequenced were expressed TCRB transcripts, since all of the isolated RNA had been reverse transcribed. TCRdb's table, derived via immunoSEQ multiplex PCR, lists solely in-frame clones and lacks some. The sample lists about 650,000 clones, 12% occurring once. V lost 4 bases to trimming and J lost 0 bases, with 12 bases between them. CDR1 and CDR2 (germline): SGHDT, YYEEEE. The CDR3 has 15 amino acids. Points from the study as a whole: TCRB CDR3s were moderately but significantly shorter in Type 1 diabetes patients in all four CD4+ subsets.

This chain joins TRBV5-6 and TRBJ2-3; D gene unclear. Sample: naive CD4+ T cells from blood. This receptor was identified in a man aged 25 to 40 with type 1 diabetes. Here the CDR3 DNA reads TGTGCCAGCAGCCCTCTAGGCTCTAGCACAGATACGCAGTATTTT. This gives the protein CASSPLGSSTDTQYF.